Following are 22 T cell receptor beta chains from one sample sequenced in a study of blood T cell repertoires in COVID-19. The table came from immunoSEQ multiplex PCR; TCRdb's copy has only in-frame clones and leaves some out. Found here are roughly 53,000 clones, over 75% of them singletons; the top ten hold 6.5% to 9%. Source material: peripheral blood. The receptors originated from a woman in her thirties or forties with active COVID-19.

The rearrangement joins TRBV6-5 to TRBJ2-7; 11 bases are shared with TRBD2. There are 15 residues in the CDR3. Germline assignment: CDR1 MNHEY and CDR2 SVGAGI. The chain's CDR3 is CVLQGETSGAYEQYF. As DNA, the CDR3 is TGTGTCCTCCAAGGTGAGACTAGCGGGGCCTACGAGCAGTACTTC.

The J gene is TRBJ2-7, the V gene TRBV5-1; tentative D call: TRBD1 (6 bases). Germline CDR1 is SGHRS and CDR2 is YFSETQ. V was trimmed by 0 bases and J by 3 bases, leaving 13 bases between them. CDR3 size: 15 residues. CDR3 region: CASSLVMGAGYEQYF. The CDR3, as DNA: TGCGCCAGCAGCTTGGTCATGGGGGCGGGCTACGAGCAGTACTTC.

The rearrangement joins TRBV7-2 to TRBJ2-3; D is unclear. Germline CDR1 and CDR2: SGHTA and FQGNSA. The CDR3 runs to 12 residues. V was pared by 2 bases and J by 5 bases, with 5 bases between. CDR3 sequence (DNA): TGTGCCAGCAGCTTATCCGGAGATACGCAGTATTTT. This translates into CASSLSGDTQYF.

The J gene is TRBJ1-5, the V gene TRBV11-3, with D hard to call. V was cut by 5 bases and J by 3 bases, with 5 bases left in between. The CDR3 covers 12 residues. CDR1 is SGHNT, CDR2 YENEEA, per germline. The CDR3 nucleotides read TGTGCCAGCAGCCGTCTCAATCAGCCCCAGCATTTT. Translating gives CASSRLNQPQHF.

The rearrangement uses TRBV6-2 or TRBV6-3 and TRBJ1-2, with TRBD1 matching over 8 bases. Germline V gene sequence: CDR1 MNHEY, CDR2 SVGEGT. Germline trimming cut 5 bases from V and 8 bases from J; bases unmatched to any gene: 7. The CDR3 contains 13 residues. For the CDR3, the DNA is TGTGCCAGCAGTGTACGACAGGGGATGGGCTACACCTTC. Its protein product is CASSVRQGMGYTF.

This chain uses TRBV7-2 with TRBJ2-5, with D maybe TRBD1 (5 bases). Germline-derived CDR1 and CDR2 are SGHTA and FQGNSA. Trimming shortened V by 2 bases and J by 5 bases, and 9 bases separated the two germline ends. The CDR3 consists of 13 residues. CDR3 bases: TGTGCCAGCAGCTTAAGGGGAAGGGAGACCCAGTACTTC. This translates into CASSLRGRETQYF.

In this sample, this clone turned up once. This chain joins TRBV3-1 (or the pseudogene TRBV3-2) and TRBJ1-6; 8 nucleotides match TRBD1. Germline V gene data show CDR1 as LGHDT and CDR2 as YNNKEL (reference sequence). The CDR3 is 16 amino acids. Trimming took 1 base from V and 7 from J; bases not matched to a gene: 6. Here the CDR3 DNA reads TGTGCCAGCAGCCAAGCTTTAGACAGGGGAAATTCACCCCTCCACTTT. Translated: CASSQALDRGNSPLHF.

V usage is TRBV6-6 and J usage is TRBJ1-1; D perhaps matches TRBD1 (6 bases). Germline CDR1 is MNHNY and CDR2 is SVGAGI (reference sequence). The CDR3 is 14 residues long. Trimming took 0 bases from V and 1 from J, leaving 6 bases between them. The CDR3 sequence is CASSYSTGNTEAFF. CDR3 nucleotide sequence: TGTGCCAGCAGTTACTCGACAGGGAACACTGAAGCTTTCTTT.

The chain recombines TRBV7-7 with TRBJ2-3; weak D call: TRBD2 (6 bases). Germline loops: CDR1 SSHAT, CDR2 FNYEAQ (reference sequence). CDR3 size: 15 residues. The ends were cut back, 1 base at V and 6 bases at J, with 14 bases in the middle. The CDR3 sequence: CASSLGIGGRDTQYF. CDR3 sequence (DNA): TGTGCCAGCAGCTTAGGAATCGGGGGTAGGGATACGCAGTATTTT.

CDR3 bases: TGTGCCAGCAGCTGGAGCGGGGGGGCCGTTGAGACCCAGTACTTC. It translates to CASSWSGGAVETQYF. V and J are TRBV5-6 and TRBJ2-5, with 10 bases identical to TRBD2. The germline CDR1 and CDR2 sequences are SGHDT and YYEEEE. There are 15 residues in the CDR3. Trimming at V came to 3 bases and at J to 5 bases, leaving 7 bases not matched to a gene.

The sample holds one count of this clone. The chain joins TRBV5-1 to TRBJ1-5; D is perhaps TRBD1 (5 bases). Germline assignment: CDR1 SGHRS and CDR2 YFSETQ. V dropped 4 bases and J dropped 8 bases, with 16 bases sitting between them. The CDR3 spans 14 residues. CDR3 nucleotides: TGCGCCAGCAGCGCTCAGGGAAGGGGTGAGCCCCAGCATTTT. Residues: CASSAQGRGEPQHF. Full variable domain (outside the CDR3, taken from reference TRBV5-1 and TRBJ1-5): KAGVTQTPRYLIKTRGQQVTLSCSPISGHRSVSWYQQTPGQGLQFLFEYFSETQRNKGNFPGRFSGRQFSNSRSEMNVSTLELGDSALYLCASSAQGRGEPQHFGDGTRLSIL.

This chain uses TRBV29-1 with TRBJ2-1, with 8 bases matching TRBD2. This CDR3 comprises 13 residues. The germline V gene encodes CDR1 SQVTM and CDR2 ANQGSEA. With V trimmed by 4 bases and J by 10 bases, 9 bases remained unmatched. The CDR3 DNA reads as TGCAGCGTTGGGTCGCGGGGGGTCCGAGAGCAGTTCTTC. Protein: CSVGSRGVREQFF.

This chain connects TRBV7-2 to TRBJ2-1; perhaps TRBD1 as D (5 bases). The CDR3 consists of 15 residues. V was shortened by 5 bases and J by 7 bases, with 18 bases between the two germline ends. The germline gives CDR1 SGHTA, CDR2 FQGNSA. DNA of the CDR3: TGTGCCAGCAGCCTAGGGGCTTCATTTAGAAATGAGCAGTTCTTC. Its translation: CASSLGASFRNEQFF.

The J gene is TRBJ1-2, the V gene TRBV5-1, with 8 bases fitting TRBD1. Germline CDR1 SGHRS, CDR2 YFSETQ. This CDR3 is 13 amino acids long. The V gene end was trimmed by 3 bases and the J gene end by 2 bases; junction bases not matched to a gene: 0. The chain's CDR3 is CASSWTGNYGYTF. CDR3 DNA: TGCGCCAGCAGCTGGACAGGGAACTATGGCTACACCTTC.

Comment on this clone: The same CDR3 can be traced to other DNA sequences in this sample. The chain is built from TRBV7-2 and TRBJ2-1; TRBD1 might be the D (7 bases). Germline loops: CDR1 SGHTA, CDR2 FQGNSA. Trimming took 2 bases from V and 4 from J, leaving 12 bases between them. The length of the CDR3 is 15 residues. DNA of the CDR3: TGTGCCAGCAGCTTATCAGGGGGGCCGTACAATGAGCAGTTCTTC. This translates into CASSLSGGPYNEQFF. Complete variable domain (other parts from reference TRBV7-2 and TRBJ2-1): GAGVSQSPSNKVTEKGKDVELRCDPISGHTALYWYRQSLGQGLEFLIYFQGNSAPDKSGLPSDRFSAERTGGSVSTLTIQRTQQEDSAVYLCASSLSGGPYNEQFFGPGTRLTVL.

This chain joins TRBV5-4 and TRBJ1-4; D might be TRBD1 (6 bases). V lost 4 bases and J lost 5, with 15 bases in between. The CDR3 contains 15 residues. CDR1 SGHNT and CDR2 YYREEE come from the germline V gene (reference sequence). The CDR3 DNA reads TGTGCCAGCAGCCTCAGCCCACAGGGAAATGAAAAACTGTTTTTT. Translation: CASSLSPQGNEKLFF.

This clone was counted between two and nine times. V usage is TRBV11-2 and J usage is TRBJ1-5; D is undetermined. This CDR3 is 13 amino acids long. Germline loops: CDR1 SGHAT, CDR2 FQNNGV. V gave up 0 bases and J gave up 4 bases, with 4 bases separating them. In DNA, the CDR3 is TGTGCCAGCAGCTTAGACAGGAATCAGCCCCAGCATTTT. It is translated as CASSLDRNQPQHF.

The chain carries TRBV6-1 and TRBJ2-1, with TRBD2 matching over 12 bases. The CDR3 spans 15 residues. With V trimmed by 1 base and J by 8 bases, 3 bases remained unmatched. From germline, CDR1 is MNHNS and CDR2 SASEGT. The CDR3 sequence is CASSEGTSGVYEQFF. CDR3 DNA: TGTGCCAGCAGTGAAGGGACTAGCGGGGTCTATGAGCAGTTCTTC.

This clone was detected a few times. This chain joins TRBV7-9 and TRBJ2-3; the match to TRBD2 covers 7 bases. Germline trimming cut 3 bases from V and 3 bases from J; bases unmatched to any gene: 6. The germline V gene has CDR1 SEHNR and CDR2 FQNEAQ (reference sequence). This CDR3 region has 15 residues. The CDR3 reads CASSLGGGGTDTQYF. The CDR3 DNA reads as TGTGCCAGCAGCTTGGGTGGGGGGGGAACAGATACGCAGTATTTT.

The chain uses TRBV27 and TRBJ2-7, with D possibly matching TRBD1 (5 bases). The V end lost 7 bases, the J end lost 5 bases, and 12 bases lay between the germline ends. The germline CDR1 and CDR2 sequences are MNHEY and SMNVEV (reference sequence). There are 12 residues in the CDR3. CDR3 sequence: CASNSGSDEQYF. The CDR3 nucleotides read TGTGCCAGCAACTCAGGGTCGGACGAGCAGTACTTC.

This chain uses TRBV2 with TRBJ2-7; 8 bases agree with TRBD1. The CDR3 length is 15 residues. With V trimmed by 6 bases and J by 5 bases, 12 bases remained unmatched. Germline assignment: CDR1 SNHLY and CDR2 FYNNEI. CDR3 sequence (DNA): TGTGCCAGCAGGGTCTCAGGGGGCGGAGGGGACGAGCAGTACTTC. Translation: CASRVSGGGGDEQYF.

The rearrangement joins TRBV7-9 to TRBJ1-1, with D possibly matching TRBD1 (6 bases). CDR3 length: 12 amino acids. The V end was cut by 1 base, the J end by 8 bases, with 8 bases between. Per the germline V gene, CDR1 is SEHNR and CDR2 is FQNEAQ (reference sequence). The CDR3 DNA reads TGTGCCAGCAGCTTAGTCGACAGGGAAGCTTTCTTT. Residues: CASSLVDREAFF.